The source of this TCR beta chain is a study of T cell responses to AZD1222 COVID-19 vaccine. TCRdb keeps only in-frame clones here, not all; method: immunoSEQ multiplex PCR. The table has more than 110,000 clones, under 95% seen once. This clone has a single count. Germline CDR1 SGHAT, CDR2 FQDESV (reference sequence). The CDR3 contains 12 residues. V shed 6 bases and J shed 7 bases, with 12 bases lying between them. This receptor was identified in an adult in good health. The material sequenced was peripheral blood, taken on day 0 of AZD1222 vaccination. The rearrangement joins TRBV11-1 to TRBJ1-1; D is ambiguous. CDR3 DNA: TGTGCCAGCAGTTACCGGACGATTGAAGCTTTCTTT. It encodes CASSYRTIEAFF.